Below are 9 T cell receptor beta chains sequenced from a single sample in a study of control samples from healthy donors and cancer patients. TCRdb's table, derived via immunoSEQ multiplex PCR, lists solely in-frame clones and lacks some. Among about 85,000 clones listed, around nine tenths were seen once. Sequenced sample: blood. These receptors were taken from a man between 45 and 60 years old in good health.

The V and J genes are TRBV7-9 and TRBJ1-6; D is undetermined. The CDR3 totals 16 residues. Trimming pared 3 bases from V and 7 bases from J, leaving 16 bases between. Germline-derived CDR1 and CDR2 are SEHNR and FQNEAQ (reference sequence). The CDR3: CASSFSPRSRNSPLHF. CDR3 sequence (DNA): TGTGCCAGCAGCTTCTCCCCCCGTAGTCGAAATTCACCCCTCCACTTT.

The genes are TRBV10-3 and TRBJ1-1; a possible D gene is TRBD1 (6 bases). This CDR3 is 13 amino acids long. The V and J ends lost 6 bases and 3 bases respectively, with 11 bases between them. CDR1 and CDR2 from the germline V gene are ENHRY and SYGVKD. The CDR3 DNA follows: TGTGCCATCAGGTTCGGGGGGCACACTGAAGCTTTCTTT. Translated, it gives CAIRFGGHTEAFF.

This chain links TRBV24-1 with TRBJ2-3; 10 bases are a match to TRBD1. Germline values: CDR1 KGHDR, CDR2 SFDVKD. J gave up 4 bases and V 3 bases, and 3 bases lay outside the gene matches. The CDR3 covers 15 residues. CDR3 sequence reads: CATSDGGQGSDTQYF. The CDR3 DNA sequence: TGTGCCACCAGTGATGGGGGACAGGGGTCAGATACGCAGTATTTT.

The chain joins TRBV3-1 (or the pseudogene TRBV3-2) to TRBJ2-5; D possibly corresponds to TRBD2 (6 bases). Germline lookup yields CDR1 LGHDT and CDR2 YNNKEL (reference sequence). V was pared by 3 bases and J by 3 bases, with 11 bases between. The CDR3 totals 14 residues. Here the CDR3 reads CASSQLEGKETQYF. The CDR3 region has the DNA TGTGCCAGCAGCCAGTTGGAGGGAAAAGAGACCCAGTACTTC.

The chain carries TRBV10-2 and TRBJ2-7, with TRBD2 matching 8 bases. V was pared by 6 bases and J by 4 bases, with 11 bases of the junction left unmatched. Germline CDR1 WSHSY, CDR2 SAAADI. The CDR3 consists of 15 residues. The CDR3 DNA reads TGCGCCAGCAGGGGACGGGGGGGCCAAACTTACGAGCAGTACTTC. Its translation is CASRGRGGQTYEQYF.

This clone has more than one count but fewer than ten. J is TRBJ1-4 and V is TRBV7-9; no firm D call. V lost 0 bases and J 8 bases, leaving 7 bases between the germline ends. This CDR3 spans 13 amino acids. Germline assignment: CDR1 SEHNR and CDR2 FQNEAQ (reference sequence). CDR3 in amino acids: CASSLAMGEKLFF. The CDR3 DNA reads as TGTGCCAGCAGCTTAGCCATGGGAGAAAAACTGTTTTTT.

CDR3 amino acids: CAINSGLGSYEQYF. The CDR3 nucleotides are TGTGCCATTAATTCGGGGCTAGGGTCCTACGAGCAGTACTTC. This chain uses TRBV10-3 with TRBJ2-7; either TRBD1 or TRBD2 may fit D (5 bases each). Germline CDR1 reads ENHRY; CDR2 reads SYGVKD. V was cut by 9 bases and J by 1 base, with 16 bases left in between. This CDR3 contains 14 residues.

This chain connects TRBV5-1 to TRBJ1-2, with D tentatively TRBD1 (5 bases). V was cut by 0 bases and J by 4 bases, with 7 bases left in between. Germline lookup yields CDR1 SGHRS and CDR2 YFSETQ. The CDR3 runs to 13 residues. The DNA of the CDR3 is TGCGCCAGCAGCTTGGACAGGCCCTATGGCTACACCTTC. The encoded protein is CASSLDRPYGYTF.

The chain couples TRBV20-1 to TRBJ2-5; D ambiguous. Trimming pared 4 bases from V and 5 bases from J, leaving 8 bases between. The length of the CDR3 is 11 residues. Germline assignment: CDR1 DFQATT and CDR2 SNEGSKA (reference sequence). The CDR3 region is CSATNVETQYF. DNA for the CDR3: TGCAGTGCTACCAACGTGGAGACCCAGTACTTC.